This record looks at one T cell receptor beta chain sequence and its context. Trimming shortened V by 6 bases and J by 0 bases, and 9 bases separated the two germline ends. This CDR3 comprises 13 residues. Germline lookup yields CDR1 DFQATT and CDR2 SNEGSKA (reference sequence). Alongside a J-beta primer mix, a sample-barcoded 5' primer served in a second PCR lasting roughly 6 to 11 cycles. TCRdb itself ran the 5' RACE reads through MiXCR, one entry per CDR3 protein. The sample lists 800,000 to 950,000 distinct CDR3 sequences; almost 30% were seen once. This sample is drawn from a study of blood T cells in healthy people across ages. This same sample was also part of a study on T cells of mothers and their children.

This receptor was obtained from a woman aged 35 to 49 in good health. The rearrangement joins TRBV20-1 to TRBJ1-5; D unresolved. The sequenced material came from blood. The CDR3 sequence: CSAPLSSNQPQHF. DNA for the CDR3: TGCAGTGCGCCCTTGTCTAGCAATCAGCCCCAGCATTTT.